Listed below are T cell receptor beta chains from one sample, sequenced in a study of neurological immune-mediated disorders. One entry per CDR3 protein results from TCRdb running MiXCR on the 5' RACE reads. The sample includes 60,000 to 80,000 distinct CDR3 sequences, under 5.5% of them seen just once. Sequencing was carried out using PBMCs. These receptors were taken from a woman between 45 and 60 years old with multiple sclerosis. Both conserved end residues are part of each CDR3. A D gene is named only where the DNA matches it firmly. Expanded clones are given a class, and other clones once, few, many or no size at all.

j_gene: TRBJ1-2
abundance: many
len: 11
d_gene: -
v_gene: TRBV6-2/TRBV6-3
CDR3nt: TGTGCCAGCTCCCGCGACTATGGCTACACCTTC
CDR3aa: CASSRDYGYTF

j_gene: TRBJ2-1
abundance: -
len: 17
d_gene: TRBD2
v_gene: TRBV7-3
CDR3nt: TGTGCCCACGACGAACAGACTACTAGCGGGGGGGCTGATGAGCAGTTCTTC
CDR3aa: CAHDEQTTSGGADEQFF

j_gene: TRBJ1-4
abundance: few
len: 16
d_gene: -
v_gene: TRBV6-1
CDR3nt: TGTGCCAGCAGTGAAGCGCTTGGGGGCTGGAATGAAAAACTGTTTTTT
CDR3aa: CASSEALGGWNEKLFF

j_gene: TRBJ1-3
abundance: many
len: 14
d_gene: -
v_gene: TRBV12-3/TRBV12-4
CDR3nt: TGTGCCAGCAGTTGGGGGGACTCTGGAAACACCATATATTTT
CDR3aa: CASSWGDSGNTIYF

j_gene: TRBJ2-1
abundance: -
len: 18
d_gene: -
v_gene: TRBV21-1
CDR3nt: TGTGCCAGCAGCAAAGAGGTCCAGGGGACTCTCTCCTACAATGAGCAGTTCTTC
CDR3aa: CASSKEVQGTLSYNEQFF

j_gene: TRBJ2-1
abundance: many
len: 13
d_gene: TRBD1
v_gene: TRBV7-3
CDR3nt: TGTGCCAGCAGCGAGGACAGGAACAATGAGCAGTTCTTC
CDR3aa: CASSEDRNNEQFF

j_gene: TRBJ1-2
abundance: many
len: 12
d_gene: -
v_gene: TRBV9
CDR3nt: TGTGCCAGCAGCGTAGGGGGTCGGGGCTACACCTTC
CDR3aa: CASSVGGRGYTF

j_gene: TRBJ2-1
abundance: many
len: 12
d_gene: -
v_gene: TRBV5-1
CDR3nt: TGCGCCAGCAGCTTGGGGGAGCATGAGCAGTTCTTC
CDR3aa: CASSLGEHEQFF

j_gene: TRBJ2-3
abundance: many
len: 14
d_gene: -
v_gene: TRBV6-4
CDR3nt: TGTGCCAGCAGTGACTCGATCGAGGCCGATACGCAGTATTTT
CDR3aa: CASSDSIEADTQYF

j_gene: TRBJ2-7
abundance: many
len: 14
d_gene: -
v_gene: TRBV14
CDR3nt: TGTGCCAGCAGCCAAGGAGGTGGACCTACGAAGCAGTACTTC
CDR3aa: CASSQGGGPTKQYF

j_gene: TRBJ2-7
abundance: -
len: 14
d_gene: -
v_gene: TRBV5-1
CDR3nt: TGCGCCAGCAGCTCCGTGGAGGGCTTGTACGAGCAGTACTTC
CDR3aa: CASSSVEGLYEQYF

j_gene: TRBJ1-2
abundance: once
len: 13
d_gene: -
v_gene: TRBV7-9
CDR3nt: TGTGCCAGCAGCTTAAGTACAGTGTATGGCTACACCTTC
CDR3aa: CASSLSTVYGYTF

j_gene: TRBJ2-3
abundance: -
len: 16
d_gene: -
v_gene: TRBV20-1
CDR3nt: TGCAGTGCTAGAGATCTCGTCGGGCTAGCGTCAGATACGCAGTATTTT
CDR3aa: CSARDLVGLASDTQYF

j_gene: TRBJ1-6
abundance: many
len: 12
d_gene: -
v_gene: TRBV20-1
CDR3nt: TGCAGTGCTAGTTTGGGGCTTGGCGAACTCCACTTT
CDR3aa: CSASLGLGELHF

j_gene: TRBJ1-4
abundance: few
len: 17
d_gene: TRBD1
v_gene: TRBV5-1
CDR3nt: TGCGCCAGCAGACTGACAGGGGAGAATGTGGGGAATGAAAAACTGTTTTTT
CDR3aa: CASRLTGENVGNEKLFF

j_gene: TRBJ2-1
abundance: many
len: 13
d_gene: TRBD2
v_gene: TRBV20-1
CDR3nt: TGCAGTGGGGTTAGCGGGGGTTTATATGAGCAGTTCTTC
CDR3aa: CSGVSGGLYEQFF

j_gene: TRBJ2-3
abundance: many
len: 13
d_gene: -
v_gene: TRBV4-3
CDR3nt: TGCGCCAGCAGCCAAGAGGGTTCAGATACGCAGTATTTT
CDR3aa: CASSQEGSDTQYF

j_gene: TRBJ2-3
abundance: many
len: 12
d_gene: -
v_gene: TRBV27
CDR3nt: TGTGCCAGCAGTTTATCAGTAGAGCCGCAGTATTTT
CDR3aa: CASSLSVEPQYF

j_gene: TRBJ2-5
abundance: many
len: 14
d_gene: -
v_gene: TRBV5-1
CDR3nt: TGCGCCAGCAGCAAGGGGGGGACCCAAGAGACCCAGTACTTC
CDR3aa: CASSKGGTQETQYF

j_gene: TRBJ2-2
abundance: many
len: 14
d_gene: TRBD1
v_gene: TRBV2
CDR3nt: TGTGCCTCTTACAGGGGATCGGACACCGGGGAGCTGTTTTTT
CDR3aa: CASYRGSDTGELFF

j_gene: TRBJ2-2
abundance: many
len: 17
d_gene: TRBD2
v_gene: TRBV7-7
CDR3nt: TGTGCTAGCAGCTTAGACAGCGGGGGGGCTGCGATCGGGGAGCTGTTTTTT
CDR3aa: CASSLDSGGAAIGELFF

j_gene: TRBJ2-3
abundance: few
len: 14
d_gene: -
v_gene: TRBV7-7
CDR3nt: TGTGCTAGCAGCTTAACCCCTTCAGGGCCCCTGCTGTATTTT
CDR3aa: CASSLTPSGPLLYF

j_gene: TRBJ2-1
abundance: few
len: 12
d_gene: -
v_gene: TRBV12-3/TRBV12-4
CDR3nt: TGTGCCAGCAGTGATGAACCTCGGGGGCAGTTCTTC
CDR3aa: CASSDEPRGQFF

j_gene: TRBJ2-2
abundance: many
len: 14
d_gene: -
v_gene: TRBV4-1
CDR3nt: TGCGCCAGCAGCCATAGACAGCAGGCCGGGGAGCTGTTTTTT
CDR3aa: CASSHRQQAGELFF

j_gene: TRBJ2-3
abundance: many
len: 15
d_gene: TRBD2
v_gene: TRBV9
CDR3nt: TGTGCCAGCAGCGTATTTGCGGGGGACACAGATACGCAGTATTTT
CDR3aa: CASSVFAGDTDTQYF

j_gene: TRBJ1-3
abundance: many
len: 13
d_gene: -
v_gene: TRBV12-3/TRBV12-4
CDR3nt: TGTGCCAGCAGTTTAGGGTCCGGAAACACCATATATTTT
CDR3aa: CASSLGSGNTIYF

j_gene: TRBJ2-3
abundance: many
len: 14
d_gene: -
v_gene: TRBV20-1
CDR3nt: TGCAGTGCTAGAGATGACGGGAGAACAGATACGCAGTATTTT
CDR3aa: CSARDDGRTDTQYF

j_gene: TRBJ2-5
abundance: few
len: 14
d_gene: -
v_gene: TRBV5-1
CDR3nt: TGCGCCAGCAGCACGGGAAAGGGGCAAGAGACCCAGTACTTC
CDR3aa: CASSTGKGQETQYF

j_gene: TRBJ1-4
abundance: many
len: 12
d_gene: -
v_gene: TRBV20-1
CDR3nt: TGCAGTGCTAGGGGGAGGGACCGCGTTTATGGTTTT
CDR3aa: CSARGRDRVYGF

j_gene: TRBJ1-2
abundance: many
len: 13
d_gene: -
v_gene: TRBV12-3/TRBV12-4
CDR3nt: TGTGCCAGTCGGGGCAGTTCAAACTATGGCTACACCTTC
CDR3aa: CASRGSSNYGYTF

j_gene: TRBJ1-1
abundance: many
len: 13
d_gene: -
v_gene: TRBV4-1
CDR3nt: TGCGCCAGCAGCCAAGATAGAGGGCTTGAAGCTTTCTTT
CDR3aa: CASSQDRGLEAFF

j_gene: TRBJ1-1
abundance: many
len: 11
d_gene: -
v_gene: TRBV12-3/TRBV12-4
CDR3nt: TGTGCCAGCAGTTTAGAACCTGAAGCTTTCTTT
CDR3aa: CASSLEPEAFF

j_gene: TRBJ2-5
abundance: many
len: 14
d_gene: -
v_gene: TRBV5-1
CDR3nt: TGCGCCAGCAGCTTGACCGATGGGGGAGAGACCCAGTACTTC
CDR3aa: CASSLTDGGETQYF

j_gene: TRBJ2-3
abundance: many
len: 14
d_gene: -
v_gene: TRBV3-1
CDR3nt: TGTGCCAGCCGGCTGGCTTTGGGGGGAGATACGCAGTATTTT
CDR3aa: CASRLALGGDTQYF

j_gene: TRBJ2-7
abundance: few
len: 15
d_gene: -
v_gene: TRBV11-3
CDR3nt: TGTGCCAGCAGCTTTCACCAGGGAGGAGACTACGAGCAGTACTTC
CDR3aa: CASSFHQGGDYEQYF

j_gene: TRBJ1-6
abundance: few
len: 14
d_gene: TRBD1
v_gene: TRBV5-6
CDR3nt: TGTGCCAGCAGCTTTCCAGGGGGAAGCAGACCCCTCAACTTT
CDR3aa: CASSFPGGSRPLNF

j_gene: TRBJ2-5
abundance: many
len: 14
d_gene: TRBD2
v_gene: TRBV20-1
CDR3nt: TGCAGTTACCGTATAGCGGGGGGGCAAGAGACCCAGTACTTC
CDR3aa: CSYRIAGGQETQYF

j_gene: TRBJ1-1
abundance: many
len: 12
d_gene: -
v_gene: TRBV29-1
CDR3nt: TGCATGGTCCAAGGGAATAGCTATGAAGCTTTCTTT
CDR3aa: CMVQGNSYEAFF

j_gene: TRBJ1-5
abundance: few
len: 14
d_gene: -
v_gene: TRBV4-1
CDR3nt: TGCGCCAGCGAGAGGGTCCCTACTAATCAGCCCCAGCATTTT
CDR3aa: CASERVPTNQPQHF

j_gene: TRBJ1-5
abundance: many
len: 13
d_gene: -
v_gene: TRBV6-2/TRBV6-3
CDR3nt: TGTGCCAGCAGTTCCGCGGGAGTCCAGCCCCAGCATTTT
CDR3aa: CASSSAGVQPQHF

j_gene: TRBJ2-5
abundance: many
len: 14
d_gene: -
v_gene: TRBV7-9
CDR3nt: TGTGCCAGCAGCTTAGGGACAGCAGAAGAGACCCAGTACTTC
CDR3aa: CASSLGTAEETQYF

j_gene: TRBJ2-1
abundance: many
len: 16
d_gene: TRBD1
v_gene: TRBV6-5
CDR3nt: TGTGCCAGCAGTTACACCTCCGGGACAGGGTCCAATGAGCAGTTCTTC
CDR3aa: CASSYTSGTGSNEQFF

j_gene: TRBJ1-4
abundance: many
len: 13
d_gene: -
v_gene: TRBV6-5
CDR3nt: TGTGCCACTATGCTGGGGCGCGACGAAAAACTGTTTTTT
CDR3aa: CATMLGRDEKLFF

j_gene: TRBJ1-6
abundance: many
len: 17
d_gene: -
v_gene: TRBV20-1
CDR3nt: TGCAGTGCTAGTAAGGATTTCTGGGGAATTGTGAATTCACCCCTCAACTTT
CDR3aa: CSASKDFWGIVNSPLNF

j_gene: TRBJ2-7
abundance: many
len: 15
d_gene: -
v_gene: TRBV28
CDR3nt: TGTGCCAGCGAGGCAGGGACGGGGAGCTCCTACGAGCAGTACTTC
CDR3aa: CASEAGTGSSYEQYF

j_gene: TRBJ2-7
abundance: many
len: 15
d_gene: -
v_gene: TRBV20-1
CDR3nt: TGCAGTGCTAGAGATTCGGGGGTCTCCGGTCGGGAGCAGTACTTC
CDR3aa: CSARDSGVSGREQYF

j_gene: TRBJ2-1
abundance: many
len: 14
d_gene: TRBD1
v_gene: TRBV29-1
CDR3nt: TGCAGCGTCGGGCCCCCGGACAGGCTTAATGAGCAGTTCTTC
CDR3aa: CSVGPPDRLNEQFF

j_gene: TRBJ2-5
abundance: many
len: 11
d_gene: -
v_gene: TRBV5-6
CDR3nt: TGTGCCAGCAGTCTTGATTCGACCCAGTACTTC
CDR3aa: CASSLDSTQYF

j_gene: TRBJ2-5
abundance: many
len: 14
d_gene: -
v_gene: TRBV7-9
CDR3nt: TGTGCCAGCAGCTTAGGGCGGATCGGGGAGACCCAGTACTTC
CDR3aa: CASSLGRIGETQYF

j_gene: TRBJ1-1
abundance: many
len: 19
d_gene: TRBD1
v_gene: TRBV6-6
CDR3nt: TGTGCCAGCAGTTACTCCCTCCCGACAGGGAAGGGGGGCGGGACTGAAGCTTTCTTT
CDR3aa: CASSYSLPTGKGGGTEAFF

j_gene: TRBJ1-2
abundance: many
len: 14
d_gene: -
v_gene: TRBV9
CDR3nt: TGTGCCAGCAGCGTAGGCAGGGTCAGCCACGGCTACACCTTC
CDR3aa: CASSVGRVSHGYTF

j_gene: TRBJ2-5
abundance: few
len: 13
d_gene: -
v_gene: TRBV7-6
CDR3nt: TGTGCCAGCAGCTACTCGGGGAGTGAGACCCAGTACTTC
CDR3aa: CASSYSGSETQYF

j_gene: TRBJ2-3
abundance: many
len: 12
d_gene: -
v_gene: TRBV11-3
CDR3nt: TGTGCCAGCAGCTTAGTTCGGGATACGCAGTATTTT
CDR3aa: CASSLVRDTQYF